The clone carrying this T cell receptor beta chain occurred a few times. This specimen belongs to a study of cytomegalovirus exposure and HLA in healthy donors. The ends lost 3 bases at V and 1 base at J; junction bases unmatched: 6. Germline V gene data show CDR1 as SGHRS and CDR2 as YFSETQ. The CDR3 is 15 residues long. Both 60 Vbeta primers and 13 Jbeta primers went into the PCR. The repertoire was sequenced with immunoSEQ multiplex PCR; TCRdb's copy has only in-frame clones and lacks some. In the table there are 95,000 to 150,000 clones, 15% of which are singletons. This sequence was found in a woman under 30 in good health and CMV-seronegative. The source material was PBMCs. The chain links TRBV5-1 to TRBJ2-5; 7 bases fit TRBD2. The CDR3 reads CASSSYGGSQETQYF. CDR3 nucleotide sequence: TGCGCCAGCAGCTCTTACGGGGGGAGCCAAGAGACCCAGTACTTC. Full variable domain (missing parts from reference TRBV5-1 and TRBJ2-5): KAGVTQTPRYLIKTRGQQVTLSCSPISGHRSVSWYQQTPGQGLQFLFEYFSETQRNKGNFPGRFSGRQFSNSRSEMNVSTLELGDSALYLCASSSYGGSQETQYFGPGTRLLVL.